This T cell receptor beta chain was recovered during a study of cytomegalovirus exposure and HLA in healthy donors. The study's findings and limits: Later work associated approximately 17,000 TCR beta sequences with HLA alleles at 0.05 false discovery rate. Later, TCR association rates were found to vary by HLA locus, highest for DRB1 and lowest for HLA-C.

The CDR3 has 16 amino acids. Germline V gives CDR1 SGDLS, CDR2 YYNGEE. V lost 2 bases and J lost 1, with 14 bases in between. PCR amplification relied on 60 Vbeta primers (plus 13 Jbeta primers). Using immunoSEQ multiplex PCR, the repertoire was profiled, and TCRdb retains in-frame clones only, with some absent. The data show over 85,000 clones, roughly 80% seen once. About this clone: The antigen is unknown.

This sequence originates from a male donor in good health and CMV-seropositive. The material sequenced was PBMCs. The V gene is TRBV9, the J gene TRBJ2-3, with D perhaps matching TRBD1 (5 bases). CDR3 coding DNA: TGTGCCAGCAGCGTGGGGCTAAGCGCGGGCACAGATACGCAGTATTTT. It specifies CASSVGLSAGTDTQYF. Variable domain in full (rest from reference TRBV9 and TRBJ2-3): DSGVTQTPKHLITATGQRVTLRCSPRSGDLSVYWYQQSLDQGLQFLIQYYNGEERAKGNILERFSAQQFPDLHSELNLSSLELGDSALYFCASSVGLSAGTDTQYFGPGTRLTVL.